Detailed here is one TCR beta chain. The data were obtained in a study of shared clonotypes between healthy human individuals. Naive-designated CD8 cells lacked CD45RO, were positively enriched for CCR7, and omitted terminally differentiated effector memory CD45RA+ cells. The CDR3 has 13 residues. V was cut by 0 bases and J by 9 bases, with 12 bases left in between. Germline CDR1 and CDR2: SGDLS and YYNGEE. Clones were sequenced by immunoSEQ multiplex PCR, and TCRdb holds only the in-frame ones, with some missing. The data hold about 2 million clones, with approximately 94% observed a single time. This sequence joins TRBV9 and TRBJ1-2; a weak D match, TRBD1 (6 bases). Sequencing was carried out using naive CD8+ T cells sorted from blood. The TCR comes from a man aged 18 to 29 in good health. In DNA form, the CDR3 reads TGTGCCAGCAGCGTAGAAGGTCAGGGGAGCTACACCTTC. Protein sequence: CASSVEGQGSYTF.